These 18 T cell receptor beta chains share one sample of origin, sequenced in a study of T-cell reconstitution after alpha-beta-depleted transplantation in children. Library preparation (for TCRbeta) was performed with unique molecular identifiers. Using its own MiXCR run on the PCR reads, TCRdb lists one record per CDR3 protein. The table has 150,000 to 200,000 distinct CDR3 sequences, roughly 6.8% seen once. This sample comprised PBMCs from the stem cell graft donor, obtained from the stem cell graft. The receptors shown here come from a human donor who donated a stem cell graft to a child with Wiskott-Aldrich syndrome.

Many counts were recorded for this clonotype. The rearrangement links TRBV6-5 to TRBJ1-1; 11 bases align to TRBD1. The CDR3 spans 14 residues. The V gene's germline CDR1 is MNHEY and CDR2 SVGAGI. Trimming took 6 bases from V and 10 from J; bases not matched to a gene: 10. The chain's CDR3 is CASSHRDRGIVAFF. Here the CDR3 DNA reads TGTGCCAGCAGCCACCGGGACAGGGGGATAGTAGCTTTCTTT.

Comment on this clonotype: This may come from a read error, since a much larger clone is one base off. The chain is built from TRBV25-1 and TRBJ2-6; no firm D call. The germline gives CDR1 MGHDK, CDR2 SYGVNS. Trimming left V 3 bases short and J 2 bases short, with 2 bases between. This CDR3 comprises 13 residues. In nucleotides, the CDR3 is TGTGCCAGCAGTGATGCTGGGGCCAACGTCCTGACTTTC. It translates to CASSDAGANVLTF.

This clonotype appeared many times. This chain uses TRBV5-5 with TRBJ2-3, with 9 bases lining up with TRBD2. The junction had 7 bases not matched to a gene; V was cut back by 0 bases and J by 5 bases. This CDR3 region has 16 residues. The V gene's germline CDR1 is SGHKS and CDR2 YYEKEE (reference sequence). CDR3 sequence: CASSLASSGGRDTQYF. CDR3 nucleotide sequence: TGTGCCAGCAGCTTGGCCTCCAGCGGGGGGAGAGATACGCAGTATTTT.

Many counts were recorded for this clonotype. As DNA, the CDR3 is TGCAGTGCTAGACTAGTATCCGGGACGGACTATGGCTACACCTTC. Its translation: CSARLVSGTDYGYTF. The chain joins TRBV20-1 to TRBJ1-2; tentative D call: TRBD1 (5 bases). The V gene lost 2 bases and the J gene lost 3 bases, with 16 bases spanning the gap. This CDR3 is built from 15 residues. In germline, CDR1 is DFQATT, CDR2 SNEGSKA (reference sequence).

The genes are TRBV5-1 and TRBJ2-2, with D maybe TRBD2 (6 bases). The CDR3 has 21 residues. Germline-derived CDR1 and CDR2 are SGHRS and YFSETQ. The V gene lost 1 base and the J gene lost 1 base, with 26 bases spanning the gap. The CDR3 region is CASSLLEHGTGVLGNTGELFF. The CDR3 bases are TGCGCCAGCAGCTTGCTAGAACATGGGACGGGGGTTCTCGGGAACACCGGGGAGCTGTTTTTT. The full variable domain, with the rest looked up from reference TRBV5-1 and TRBJ2-2, is KAGVTQTPRYLIKTRGQQVTLSCSPISGHRSVSWYQQTPGQGLQFLFEYFSETQRNKGNFPGRFSGRQFSNSRSEMNVSTLELGDSALYLCASSLLEHGTGVLGNTGELFFGEGSRLTVL.

This clonotype has a count of ten or more. This chain uses TRBV7-9 with TRBJ2-7; no reliable D call. Germline loops: CDR1 SEHNR, CDR2 FQNEAQ (reference sequence). The CDR3 contains 12 residues. V gave up 9 bases and J gave up 2 bases, with 11 bases separating them. CDR3 residues: CASGDGAYEQYF. The CDR3 coding sequence is TGTGCCAGTGGGGATGGGGCCTACGAGCAGTACTTC.

This clonotype was seen many times. The chain employs TRBV11-1 and TRBJ2-1; TRBD2 matches 9 bases. The ends lost 8 bases at V and 0 bases at J; junction bases unmatched: 23. The CDR3 has 21 amino acids. Germline CDR1 is SGHAT and CDR2 is FQDESV (reference sequence). The CDR3 reads CASGSIIPGTSSKPSYNEQFF. The CDR3 DNA is TGTGCCAGCGGATCCATAATTCCCGGGACTAGCTCCAAACCCTCCTACAATGAGCAGTTCTTC.

This clonotype was observed many times. V is TRBV5-1 and J is TRBJ1-2; D remains unclear. V was shortened by 2 bases and J by 4 bases, with 12 bases between the two germline ends. This CDR3 is 14 amino acids long. Germline lookup yields CDR1 SGHRS and CDR2 YFSETQ. In DNA, the CDR3 is TGCGCCAGCAGCTTAAAGGATCCTGGCTATGGCTACACCTTC. Translated, it gives CASSLKDPGYGYTF.

This clonotype was counted ten times or more. The rearrangement uses TRBV27 and TRBJ1-6; tentative D call: TRBD1 (5 bases). This CDR3 has 16 residues. The germline V gene encodes CDR1 MNHEY and CDR2 SMNVEV (reference sequence). V lost 7 bases, J lost 4 bases, and 17 bases lay in between. In DNA, the CDR3 is TGTGCCAGCACCTTATTCTGGGGGTCATATAATTCACCCCTCCACTTT. Residues: CASTLFWGSYNSPLHF.

This clonotype has at least ten counts. This chain uses TRBV29-1 with TRBJ1-4; D call uncertain. Germline loops: CDR1 SQVTM, CDR2 ANQGSEA. Trimming stripped 3 bases from V and 5 bases from J, with 13 bases between. CDR3 length equals 14 residues. The CDR3 loop is CSVDMTGRNEKLFF. CDR3 sequence (DNA): TGCAGCGTTGATATGACCGGGAGGAATGAAAAACTGTTTTTT.

This clonotype was counted between two and nine times. The J gene is TRBJ2-1, the V gene TRBV2; the match to TRBD2 covers 10 bases. V shed 3 bases and J 9 bases; nucleotides not matched to a gene: 5. There are 14 residues in the CDR3. From germline, CDR1 is SNHLY and CDR2 FYNNEI. CDR3 amino acids: CASSDKGLAIEQFF. Written as DNA, the CDR3 is TGTGCCAGCAGTGACAAGGGACTAGCGATTGAGCAGTTCTTC.

This clonotype occurred many times. The chain employs TRBV12-3 or TRBV12-4 and TRBJ2-3; the D is unclear. This CDR3 has 14 residues. V lost 3 bases to trimming and J lost 0 bases, with 7 bases between them. CDR3 coding DNA: TGTGCCAGCAGTTTTTCGCGTAGCACAGATACGCAGTATTTT. Residues: CASSFSRSTDTQYF.

This clonotype was found many times. CDR3 amino acids: CASIGPGDGNTEAFF. The CDR3 DNA reads as TGTGCCAGCATCGGGCCAGGGGACGGTAACACTGAAGCTTTCTTT. The chain joins TRBV25-1 to TRBJ1-1; D may be TRBD1 (6 bases). Germline loops: CDR1 MGHDK, CDR2 SYGVNS. Trimming took off 7 bases at V and 2 bases at J, with 17 bases between the two ends. There are 15 residues in the CDR3.

With respect to this clonotype: Given a much more abundant clone one base away, this may be a read error. This rearrangement joins TRBV12-3 or TRBV12-4 to TRBJ2-7; D not certain. This CDR3 contains 14 residues. CDR3 sequence (DNA): TGTGGCAGCACCCCACCCGCCAGGCCATACGAGCAGTACTTC. Encoded protein: CGSTPPARPYEQYF.

This clonotype was counted at least ten times. This chain links TRBV5-5 with TRBJ2-3; 8 bases match TRBD1. The CDR3 is 16 residues long. The ends lost 1 base at V and 4 bases at J; junction bases unmatched: 8. Germline V CDR1 and CDR2: SGHKS, YYEKEE (reference sequence). For the CDR3, the DNA is TGTGCCAGCAGCTTGTCCGGGACAGGTTTGGCAGATACGCAGTATTTT. Its translation: CASSLSGTGLADTQYF.

In this sample, this clonotype turned up many times. The J gene is TRBJ2-3, the V gene TRBV10-2, with 9 bases fitting TRBD2. The CDR3 is 15 residues long. V dropped 3 bases and J dropped 3; count of bases not matched to a gene: 4. In germline, CDR1 is WSHSY, CDR2 SAAADI. The CDR3 sequence is CASSDRSGRTDTQYF. CDR3 coding DNA: TGCGCCAGCAGTGATCGTAGCGGGAGAACAGATACGCAGTATTTT.

In this sample, this clonotype turned up many times. This chain joins TRBV14 and TRBJ1-2; D might be TRBD1 (6 bases). The germline CDR1 and CDR2 sequences are SGHDN and FVKESK. Deletions cut 1 base from V and 7 bases from J, with 10 bases between. This CDR3 contains 13 residues. The chain's CDR3 is CASSQAQGSGYTF. DNA for the CDR3: TGTGCCAGCAGCCAAGCACAGGGAAGTGGCTACACCTTC.

This clonotype was counted ten times or more. The J gene is TRBJ1-2, the V gene TRBV4-3; perhaps TRBD1 as D (5 bases). Germline CDR1 LGHNA, CDR2 YSLEER. The V end was cut by 0 bases, the J end by 7 bases, with 9 bases between. The CDR3 contains 13 residues. The CDR3 here is CASSQELGGGYTF. Here the CDR3 DNA reads TGCGCCAGCAGCCAAGAGTTGGGGGGTGGCTACACCTTC.